Each of the 24 T cell receptor beta chains below was sequenced from the same sample in a study of T cell repertoires in cytomegalovirus infection. These TCRs' antigens remain unknown. TCRdb recomputed calls from the reads with MiXCR, one row per CDR3 protein. The data hold about half a million distinct CDR3 sequences, with 30% to 35% observed a single time. The sample consisted of cultured PBMCs, taken from culture after CMV antigen stimulation. Every receptor here comes from a human donor in good health (CMV status not recorded). Some clones in this sample may be carry-over from other donors' samples.

Note on this clonotype: Likely a read error: the CDR3 ends without its conserved phenylalanine or tryptophan. Because the CDR3's place on the DNA is in doubt, the DNA is left out and the CDR3 is given as listed by TCRdb. The CDR3 region is CASTTFPTQIGRNSN. This sequence joins TRBV12-3 or TRBV12-4 and TRBJ2-7. The CDR3 length equals 15 residues, ends included.

This clonotype has more than one count but fewer than ten. The chain employs TRBV19 and TRBJ1-1, with 7 bases that match TRBD1. Germline assignment: CDR1 LNHDA and CDR2 SQIVND (reference sequence). CDR3 length equals 15 residues. With V trimmed by 8 bases and J by 1 base, 10 bases remained unmatched. The CDR3 sequence is CASRLDRAWNTEAFF. CDR3 sequence (DNA): TGTGCCAGTCGCCTCGACAGGGCCTGGAACACTGAAGCTTTCTTT.

The chain recombines TRBV6-5 with TRBJ2-7; maybe TRBD1 (5 bases). Germline V gene sequence: CDR1 MNHEY, CDR2 SVGAGI. CDR3 size: 15 residues. The V end lost 0 bases, the J end lost 4 bases, and 13 bases lay between the germline ends. CDR3 residues: CASSYSSAGKYEQYF. DNA for the CDR3: TGTGCCAGCAGTTACTCATCGGCAGGGAAGTACGAGCAGTACTTC.

This clonotype came up many times. The chain couples TRBV7-2 to TRBJ2-3; TRBD2 matches at 9 bases. CDR3 length: 17 amino acids. From germline, CDR1 is SGHTA and CDR2 FQGNSA. V shed 1 base and J 7 bases; nucleotides not matched to a gene: 12. The CDR3 nucleotides read TGTGCCAGCAGCTTAGATATGATTAGCGGGAGTAAAAATACGCAGTATTTT. Its protein product is CASSLDMISGSKNTQYF. The full variable domain, in which reference TRBV7-2 and TRBJ2-3 provide the parts outside the CDR3, is GAGVSQSPSNKVTEKGKDVELRCDPISGHTALYWYRQSLGQGLEFLIYFQGNSAPDKSGLPSDRFSAERTGGSVSTLTIQRTQQEDSAVYLCASSLDMISGSKNTQYFGPGTRLTVL.

In this sample, this clonotype turned up a few times. The V call is TRBV28, the J call TRBJ1-1; 8 bases line up with TRBD1. Germline V gene sequence: CDR1 MDHEN, CDR2 SYDVKM. The trim removed 1 base at V and 1 base at J, leaving 5 bases unmatched. This CDR3 comprises 16 residues. CDR3 sequence (DNA): TGTGCCAGCAGTTTATACAGGGGGGTTAGGAACACTGAAGCTTTCTTT. Encoded protein: CASSLYRGVRNTEAFF.

This clonotype was recorded a few times. This sequence joins TRBV7-2 and TRBJ2-1; weak D call: TRBD2 (5 bases). The CDR3 is 16 residues long. Germline CDR1 is SGHTA and CDR2 is FQGNSA. Trimming pared 1 base from V and 5 bases from J, leaving 15 bases between. The CDR3 loop reads CASSLGGMYFDNEQFF. DNA of the CDR3: TGTGCCAGCAGCTTAGGAGGGATGTATTTCGACAATGAGCAGTTCTTC.

The J gene is TRBJ2-1, the V gene TRBV27, with D possibly called TRBD1 or TRBD2 (6 bases each). V was cut by 2 bases and J by 3 bases, with 11 bases left in between. The CDR3 loop spans 15 amino acids. The germline V gene encodes CDR1 MNHEY and CDR2 SMNVEV (reference sequence). DNA of the CDR3: TGTGCCAGCAGTTTACTAGGGGGGTACTACAATGAGCAGTTCTTC. Protein product: CASSLLGGYYNEQFF.

In its sample, this clonotype was seen many times. The genes are TRBV5-6 and TRBJ1-1; TRBD1 aligns across 8 bases. This CDR3 spans 14 amino acids. The germline CDR1 and CDR2 sequences are SGHDT and YYEEEE. V lost 4 bases and J lost 4; bases outside the gene matches: 6. CDR3 nucleotide sequence: TGTGCCAGCAGCAAGGACAGGGTCTCCACTGAAGCTTTCTTT. This codes for CASSKDRVSTEAFF.

This clonotype was detected ten times or more. This sequence joins TRBV7-2 and TRBJ2-7; the D call may be TRBD1 or TRBD2 (5 bases each). Between the trimmed V and J ends, which lost 1 base and 2 bases, there was a span of 9 bases. Germline V gene sequence: CDR1 SGHTA, CDR2 FQGNSA. The CDR3 is 14 residues long. Here the CDR3 reads CASSLGDGPYEQYV. CDR3 coding DNA: TGTGCCAGCAGCTTAGGGGACGGCCCCTACGAGCAGTACGTC.

This clonotype has more than one count but fewer than ten. This chain uses TRBV6-2 or TRBV6-3 with TRBJ2-7; no reliable D call. CDR1 MNHEY and CDR2 SVGEGT come from the germline V gene. The CDR3 extends over 13 amino acids. V lost 2 bases and J lost 6, with 11 bases in between. CDR3 coding DNA: TGTGCCAGCAGTTACACCTGGGGATTCGAGCAGTACTTC. Residues: CASSYTWGFEQYF.

The chain is built from TRBV6-1 and TRBJ2-5; the D is unclear. Deletions cut 8 bases from V and 2 bases from J, with 0 bases between. Looked up from germline, CDR1 is MNHNS and CDR2 is SASEGT. This CDR3 is built from 9 residues. The CDR3 reads CASQETQYF. The CDR3 DNA reads TGTGCCAGCCAAGAGACCCAGTACTTC.

The CDR3 sequence: CASSLGSGGQHF. The CDR3 DNA follows: TGTGCCAGCAGCTTAGGGTCAGGGGGCCAGCATTTT. The chain joins TRBV7-9 to TRBJ1-5, with 7 bases aligning to TRBD1. The CDR3 runs to 12 residues. Germline CDR1 is SEHNR and CDR2 is FQNEAQ (reference sequence). V lost 1 base, J lost 12 bases, and 3 bases stayed unmatched.

The chain combines TRBV7-9 with TRBJ2-1, with TRBD2 matching over 16 bases. In germline, CDR1 is SEHNR, CDR2 FQNEAQ (reference sequence). CDR3 length: 16 amino acids. J was trimmed by 6 bases and V by 5 bases; bases with no gene match: 4. The CDR3 loop reads CASSPGLAGGGNEQFF. The CDR3 region has the DNA TGTGCCAGCAGCCCGGGACTAGCGGGAGGGGGCAATGAGCAGTTCTTC.

V and J are TRBV10-3 and TRBJ2-1; tentatively, D is TRBD1 or TRBD2 (5 bases each). Trimming pared 2 bases from V and 9 bases from J, leaving 11 bases between. Germline CDR1 and CDR2: ENHRY and SYGVKD. The CDR3 runs 13 residues. The CDR3 here is CAISEPGRGEQFF. The CDR3 DNA is TGTGCCATCAGTGAGCCGGGACGGGGTGAGCAGTTCTTC.

Many counts were recorded for this clonotype. The V gene is TRBV7-6, the J gene TRBJ2-2; D tentatively reads TRBD1 or TRBD2 (5 bases each). Between the trimmed V and J ends, which lost 5 bases and 7 bases, there was a span of 14 bases. Germline loops: CDR1 SGHVS, CDR2 FNYEAQ. There are 14 residues in the CDR3. The CDR3 protein is CASSPGPDFGELFF. CDR3 in DNA: TGTGCCAGCAGCCCGGGACCTGATTTCGGGGAGCTGTTTTTT.

The rearrangement joins TRBV7-6 to TRBJ2-1, with 10 bases identical to TRBD2. CDR3 length equals 16 residues. Germline CDR1 reads SGHVS; CDR2 reads FNYEAQ. The junction had 7 bases not matched to a gene; V was cut back by 1 base and J by 7 bases. The CDR3 spells CASSLGTSGMTNEQFF. The CDR3 nucleotides read TGTGCCAGCAGCTTAGGTACTAGCGGGATGACTAATGAGCAGTTCTTC.

A few counts support this clonotype. J is TRBJ2-5 and V is TRBV28; a possible D gene is TRBD1 (6 bases). V dropped 7 bases and J dropped 5 bases, with 14 bases sitting between them. Germline lookup yields CDR1 MDHEN and CDR2 SYDVKM. This CDR3 is built from 13 residues. The CDR3 spells CASNTGWWETQYF. For the CDR3, the DNA is TGTGCCAGCAACACAGGGTGGTGGGAGACCCAGTACTTC.

This clonotype was detected only a few times. The chain links TRBV7-2 to TRBJ1-5; a possible D gene is TRBD1 (5 bases). Germline V lookup: CDR1 SGHTA, CDR2 FQGNSA. This CDR3 contains 13 residues. Trimming removed 3 bases from V and 7 bases from J, with 10 bases in between. CDR3 coding DNA: TGTGCCAGCAGCTTCGACAGCGGGCAGCCCCAGCATTTT. It encodes CASSFDSGQPQHF.

The chain links TRBV28 to TRBJ2-1; 10 bases fit TRBD2. The CDR3 totals 19 residues. The V gene end was trimmed by 5 bases and the J gene end by 4 bases; junction bases not matched to a gene: 17. Germline V gene data show CDR1 as MDHEN and CDR2 as SYDVKM. This CDR3 is CASSPTIAGGTQIYNEQFF. The CDR3 coding sequence is TGTGCCAGCAGTCCCACCATAGCGGGAGGAACTCAAATTTACAATGAGCAGTTCTTC.

The chain links TRBV9 to TRBJ1-6; TRBD1 is a possible D gene (5 bases). CDR3 length equals 14 residues. Germline V gene data show CDR1 as SGDLS and CDR2 as YYNGEE. V lost 0 bases to trimming and J lost 8 bases, with 9 bases between them. CDR3: CASSVGGFDSPLHF. The CDR3 coding sequence is TGTGCCAGCAGCGTAGGGGGGTTTGATTCACCCCTCCACTTT.

This clonotype was picked up a small number of times. The chain is built from TRBV4-1 and TRBJ2-3; possible D gene TRBD2, 6 bases. This CDR3 is built from 15 residues. V lost 0 bases and J lost 2, with 9 bases in between. Germline CDR1 reads MGHRA; CDR2 reads YSYEKL. The CDR3 bases are TGCGCCAGCAGCCAAGACGGGGACTCCACAGATACGCAGTATTTT. It yields the protein CASSQDGDSTDTQYF.

The chain carries TRBV19 and TRBJ2-1, with TRBD2 matching over 13 bases. Germline V gene sequence: CDR1 LNHDA, CDR2 SQIVND (reference sequence). Trimming removed 1 base from V and 7 bases from J; junction bases left unmatched: 7. This CDR3 has 17 residues. For the CDR3, the DNA is TGTGCCAGTAGTATAGCTACCCTGACTAGCGGGAGGAATGAGCAGTTCTTC. This encodes CASSIATLTSGRNEQFF.

The genes are TRBV4-3 and TRBJ2-2; TRBD1 or TRBD2 may be the D gene (6 bases each). The length of the CDR3 is 18 residues. Germline CDR1 is LGHNA and CDR2 is YSLEER. Trimming left V 0 bases short and J 4 bases short, with 18 bases between. CDR3 coding DNA: TGCGCCAGCAGCCAAGACTATCCGCCCAGGGGAGGCACCGGGGAGCTGTTTTTT. This sequence encodes CASSQDYPPRGGTGELFF.

V gene TRBV6-8 combines with J gene TRBJ2-3; TRBD2 agrees at 8 bases. Trimming took 7 bases from V and 0 from J; bases not matched to a gene: 3. Per germline, CDR1 MNHGY and CDR2 SAAAGT. CDR3 size: 14 residues. The CDR3 protein is CASNLAGSTDTQYF. Here the CDR3 DNA reads TGTGCCAGCAATCTAGCGGGTAGCACAGATACGCAGTATTTT.